Listed below are T cell receptor beta chains from one sample, sequenced in a study of T cell responses to AZD1222 COVID-19 vaccine. TCRdb's copy holds only in-frame clones and misses some; the assay was immunoSEQ multiplex PCR. The table records about 99,000 clones, 93% of them present only once. The source was peripheral blood, collected on day 0 of AZD1222 vaccination. All receptors come from an adult in good health. The CDR3 runs from the conserved cysteine through the conserved F or W. D genes are given only for firm matches. Clone size is not always given. Where it is, it says once, few, many or a class for expanded clones.

J	length	size	D	V	DNA	CDR3
TRBJ2-3	16	-	TRBD1	TRBV7-2	TGTGCCAGCAGCTTGACAGGGGGTCCCCCCACAGATACGCAGTATTTT	CASSLTGGPPTDTQYF
TRBJ2-7	19	-	-	TRBV11-2	TGTGCCAGCAGCTTCTCCTCGATTACTAGCTACCCCCCACCCTACGAGCAGTACTTC	CASSFSSITSYPPPYEQYF
TRBJ2-7	15	-	-	TRBV6-2/TRBV6-3	TGTGCCAGCAGCAGCCCCGGGACCCCAACACTACGGCAGTACTTC	CASSSPGTPTLRQYF
TRBJ2-4	14	-	-	TRBV19	TGTGCCAGTAGCATGACAGGAGCCAAAAACATTCAGTACTTC	CASSMTGAKNIQYF
TRBJ2-7	14	-	-	TRBV5-1	TGCGCCAGCAGCTTGGGCAGGGGCCCAAACGAGCAGTACTTC	CASSLGRGPNEQYF
TRBJ2-5	14	-	TRBD2	TRBV28	TGTGCCAGCAGTCCCCCCGGGGGGAGGGAGACCCAGTACTTC	CASSPPGGRETQYF
TRBJ2-7	15	once	TRBD1	TRBV15	TGTGCCACCAGCAAGGGGACAGGGGAGTTCTACGAGCAGTACTTC	CATSKGTGEFYEQYF
TRBJ1-4	15	-	-	TRBV30	TGTGCCTGGGGTAAGCCGGGACGTTCTAATGAAAAACTGTTTTTT	CAWGKPGRSNEKLFF
TRBJ2-1	14	-	TRBD2	TRBV10-3	TGTGCCATCAGAGGGACTAGCGGGAACAATGAGCAGTTCTTC	CAIRGTSGNNEQFF
TRBJ1-2	15	-	-	TRBV7-9	TGTGCCAGCAGCTTGTGGCCAGGGGAGGGGACAGGCTACACCTTC	CASSLWPGEGTGYTF
TRBJ2-7	13	-	-	TRBV20-1	TGCAGTGCTAGTTTGGGGTTCATCTGGGAGCAGTACTTC	CSASLGFIWEQYF
TRBJ1-5	13	many	-	TRBV2	TGTGCCAGTCAAGGACAGATCAATCAGCCCCAGCATTTT	CASQGQINQPQHF
TRBJ1-1	14	-	-	TRBV12-5	TGTGCTAGTGCTAGGCAGGGTCGAGGAACTGAAGCTTTCTTT	CASARQGRGTEAFF
TRBJ1-2	15	-	-	TRBV11-2	TGTGCCAGCAGCTTAGACAGTCGAGCTAACTATGGCTACACCTTC	CASSLDSRANYGYTF
TRBJ2-1	12	-	-	TRBV12-3/TRBV12-4	TGTGCCAGCAGTGCCCAGGGACTCGAGCAGTTCTTC	CASSAQGLEQFF
TRBJ2-1	17	-	TRBD2	TRBV3-1/TRBV3-2	TGTGCCAGCAGCCAAGGTTCTGGGAGGGCCACGGACAATGAGCAGTTCTTC	CASSQGSGRATDNEQFF
TRBJ1-4	15	-	TRBD1	TRBV7-2	TGTGCCAGCAGCCTACAGGGGGCAACTAATGAAAAACTGTTTTTT	CASSLQGATNEKLFF
TRBJ1-2	14	-	TRBD1	TRBV6-5	TGTGCCAGCAGTTACGGGGGACAGACATATGGCTACACCTTC	CASSYGGQTYGYTF
TRBJ2-3	14	-	TRBD1	TRBV19	TGTGCCAGCAGGGACAGGGGGCTACATGATACGCAGTATTTT	CASRDRGLHDTQYF
TRBJ1-2	13	-	TRBD1	TRBV12-3/TRBV12-4	TGTGCCAGCAGTCACCGACAGGGGGATGGCTACACCTTC	CASSHRQGDGYTF
TRBJ2-5	15	-	-	TRBV3-1/TRBV3-2	TGTGCCAGCAGCCAAGGTGCGACCGCGTTAGAGACCCAGTACTTC	CASSQGATALETQYF
TRBJ2-5	16	-	-	TRBV6-6	TGTGCCAGCAGTTACTCGGGTGCGGGGTACCAAGAGACCCAGTACTTC	CASSYSGAGYQETQYF
TRBJ2-7	15	-	-	TRBV2	TGTGCCAGCAGTGAGGGCTCCAGTAACCCCTACGAGCAGTACTTC	CASSEGSSNPYEQYF
TRBJ1-2	16	-	TRBD1	TRBV11-2	TGTGCCAGCAGCTTAGGCCCCAGGGGGAATAACTATGGCTACACCTTC	CASSLGPRGNNYGYTF
TRBJ2-2	13	-	-	TRBV29-1	TGCAGCGTTGATTTAGGGAACACCGGGGAGCTGTTTTTT	CSVDLGNTGELFF
TRBJ1-2	14	-	TRBD1	TRBV28	TGTGCCAGCAGTTTAGAGGGGGCGCGGTATGGCTACACCTTC	CASSLEGARYGYTF
TRBJ2-7	13	-	-	TRBV15	TGTGCCACCAGCAGCACCACAGGGCGCGAGCAGTACTTC	CATSSTTGREQYF
TRBJ2-3	16	-	-	TRBV7-9	TGTGCCAGCAGCTTAGTCGGGAGCCCAAGCACAGATACGCAGTATTTT	CASSLVGSPSTDTQYF
TRBJ1-6	15	-	TRBD1	TRBV3-1/TRBV3-2	TGTGCCAGCAGCCCACTAAACAGGGGGAATTCACCCCTCCACTTT	CASSPLNRGNSPLHF
TRBJ2-2	14	-	TRBD2	TRBV19	TGTGCCAGTAGGCCTAGCGGGATAGCCGGGGAGCTGTTTTTT	CASRPSGIAGELFF
TRBJ2-1	14	-	-	TRBV20-1	TGCAGTGCTAGTAAGCGAAACCTATACAATGAGCAGTTCTTC	CSASKRNLYNEQFF
TRBJ2-7	11	-	-	TRBV12-3/TRBV12-4	TGTGCCAGCAGTTTATCCTCCGAGCAGTACTTC	CASSLSSEQYF
TRBJ1-5	14	-	-	TRBV18	TGTGCCAGCTCACCTCCGTGGAGCAATCAGCCCCAGCATTTT	CASSPPWSNQPQHF
TRBJ2-3	15	-	TRBD1	TRBV13	TGTGCCAGCAGCCCAACAGGGGAAGCATCAGATACGCAGTATTTT	CASSPTGEASDTQYF